The 8 T cell receptor beta chains given below trace back to one sample, sequenced in a study of blood T cells in healthy people across ages. Through a sample-barcoded 5' primer and a J-beta primer mix, a second PCR was run for roughly 6 to 12 cycles. Using its own MiXCR run on the 5' RACE reads, TCRdb lists one record per CDR3 protein. Among around 1.7 million distinct CDR3 sequences listed, 28% were seen once. Sequences were obtained from blood. Receptor source: a woman aged 25-40 years in good health.

The chain couples TRBV14 to TRBJ1-1, with a possible D match to TRBD1 (6 bases). Germline CDR1 SGHDN, CDR2 FVKESK. Trimming shortened V by 3 bases and J by 7 bases, and 12 bases separated the two germline ends. The CDR3 covers 13 residues. DNA for the CDR3: TGTGCCAGCAGCCAGGAGGGACATAATGAAGCTTTCTTT. It yields the protein CASSQEGHNEAFF.

The J gene is TRBJ2-2, the V gene TRBV6-2 or TRBV6-3; D gene uncertain. Germline loops: CDR1 MNHEY, CDR2 SVGEGT. The CDR3 loop spans 14 amino acids. Trimming shortened V by 6 bases and J by 5 bases, and 13 bases separated the two germline ends. The CDR3 sequence is CASSRPDLTGELFF. CDR3 nucleotide sequence: TGTGCCAGCAGCAGACCTGACTTAACCGGGGAGCTGTTTTTT.

There are a few counts of this clonotype. The V and J genes are TRBV12-3 or TRBV12-4 and TRBJ1-1; TRBD1 might be the D (6 bases). CDR3 length equals 14 residues. Trimming removed 4 bases from V and 6 bases from J, with 15 bases in between. The chain's CDR3 is CASSYLGGSAEAFF. Here the CDR3 DNA reads TGTGCCAGCAGTTACTTAGGGGGTAGCGCTGAAGCTTTCTTT.

V and J are TRBV20-1 and TRBJ1-5, with D perhaps matching TRBD1 (6 bases). In germline, CDR1 is DFQATT, CDR2 SNEGSKA (reference sequence). This CDR3 is built from 13 residues. V was trimmed by 5 bases and J by 3 bases, leaving 11 bases between them. The CDR3 DNA follows: TGCAGTGCTGGGGGGGGCCCCAATCAGCCCCAGCATTTT. Translating gives CSAGGGPNQPQHF.

Details on this clonotype: This may be a read error, as it is one base from a much larger clone. The chain joins TRBV12-3 or TRBV12-4 to TRBJ2-3, with D perhaps TRBD2 (6 bases). The CDR3 is 14 residues long. The CDR3 here is CASSRRGLTDTKYF. In DNA form, the CDR3 reads TGTGCCAGCAGTAGGCGGGGACTCACAGATACGAAGTATTTT.

This clonotype was seen only a few times. The J gene is TRBJ2-2, the V gene TRBV7-3; TRBD1 matches 7 bases. V lost 6 bases to trimming and J lost 4 bases; unmatched junction nucleotides: 11. The CDR3 loop spans 16 amino acids. Germline V CDR1 and CDR2: SGHTA, FQGTGA. The CDR3 nucleotides are TGTGCCAGCAGTGAACAGGGGTCATTCGGCACCGGGGAGCTGTTTTTT. It yields the protein CASSEQGSFGTGELFF.

In its sample, this clonotype was seen once. CDR3 region: CASSLSGLAGVLEQFF. In DNA, the CDR3 is TGCGCCAGCAGCTTATCCGGACTAGCGGGAGTTCTTGAGCAGTTCTTC. The chain combines TRBV5-1 with TRBJ2-1, with TRBD2 identical over 13 bases. The junction had 8 bases not matched to a gene; V was cut back by 2 bases and J by 9 bases. Germline V gives CDR1 SGHRS, CDR2 YFSETQ. The CDR3 is 16 amino acids.

This clonotype showed up just a few times. This chain connects TRBV12-3 or TRBV12-4 to TRBJ1-6; D remains unclear. The V gene lost 2 bases and the J gene lost 9 bases, with 11 bases spanning the gap. There are 14 residues in the CDR3. This chain's CDR3 is CASSLRGRGSPLHF. The DNA for the CDR3 is TGTGCCAGCAGTTTACGGGGTCGGGGTTCACCCCTCCACTTT.